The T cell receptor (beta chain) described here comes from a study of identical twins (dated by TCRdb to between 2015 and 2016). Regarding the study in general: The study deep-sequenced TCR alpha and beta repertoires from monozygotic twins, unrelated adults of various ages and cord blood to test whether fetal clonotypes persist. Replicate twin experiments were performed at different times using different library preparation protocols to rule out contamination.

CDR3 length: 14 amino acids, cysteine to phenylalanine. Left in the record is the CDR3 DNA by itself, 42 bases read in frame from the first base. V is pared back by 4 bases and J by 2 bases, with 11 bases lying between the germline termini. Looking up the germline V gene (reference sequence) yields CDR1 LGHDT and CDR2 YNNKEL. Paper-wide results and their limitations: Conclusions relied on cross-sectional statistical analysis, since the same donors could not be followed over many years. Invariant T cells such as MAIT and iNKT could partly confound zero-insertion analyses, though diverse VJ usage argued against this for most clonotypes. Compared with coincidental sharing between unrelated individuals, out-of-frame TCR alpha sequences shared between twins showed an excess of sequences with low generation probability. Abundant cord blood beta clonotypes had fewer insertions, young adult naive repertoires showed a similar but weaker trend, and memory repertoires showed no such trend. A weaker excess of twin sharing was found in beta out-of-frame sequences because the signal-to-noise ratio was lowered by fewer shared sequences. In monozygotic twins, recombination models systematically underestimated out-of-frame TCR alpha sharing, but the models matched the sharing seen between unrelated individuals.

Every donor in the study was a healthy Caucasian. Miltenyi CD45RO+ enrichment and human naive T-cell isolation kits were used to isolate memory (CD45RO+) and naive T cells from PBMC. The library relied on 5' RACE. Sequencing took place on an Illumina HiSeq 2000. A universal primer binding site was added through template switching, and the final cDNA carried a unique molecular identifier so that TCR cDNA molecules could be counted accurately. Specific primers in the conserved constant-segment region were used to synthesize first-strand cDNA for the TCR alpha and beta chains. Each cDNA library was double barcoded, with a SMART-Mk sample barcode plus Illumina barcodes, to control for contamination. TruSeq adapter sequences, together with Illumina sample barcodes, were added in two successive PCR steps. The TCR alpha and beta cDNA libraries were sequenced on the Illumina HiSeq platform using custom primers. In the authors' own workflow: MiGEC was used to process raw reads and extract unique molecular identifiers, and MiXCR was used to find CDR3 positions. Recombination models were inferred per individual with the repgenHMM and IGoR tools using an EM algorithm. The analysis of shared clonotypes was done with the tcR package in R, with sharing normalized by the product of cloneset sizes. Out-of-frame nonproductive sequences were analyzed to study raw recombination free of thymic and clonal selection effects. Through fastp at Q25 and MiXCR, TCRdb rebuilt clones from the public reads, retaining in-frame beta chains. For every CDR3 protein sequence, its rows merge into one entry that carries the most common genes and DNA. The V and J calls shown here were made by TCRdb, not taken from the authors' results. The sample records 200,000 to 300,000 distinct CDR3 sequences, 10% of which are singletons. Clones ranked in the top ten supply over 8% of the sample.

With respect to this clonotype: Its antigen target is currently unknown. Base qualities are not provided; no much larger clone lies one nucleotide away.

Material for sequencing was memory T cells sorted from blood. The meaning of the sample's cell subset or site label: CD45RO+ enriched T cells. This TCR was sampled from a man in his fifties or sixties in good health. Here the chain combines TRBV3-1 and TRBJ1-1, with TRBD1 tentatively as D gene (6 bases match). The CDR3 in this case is CASSPTGINTEAFF. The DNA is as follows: TGTGCCAGCAGCCCTACAGGGATTAACACTGAAGCTTTCTTT.